This TCR beta chain was observed in a study of T cell changes during pregnancy in multiple sclerosis (dated by TCRdb to 2018 to 2020). Describing the broader study: Changes in the T cell repertoire over the course of pregnancy were examined in this study in women with multiple sclerosis.

The CDR1 and CDR2 encoded by the germline V gene (reference sequence) are SEHNR and FQNEAQ. There are 16 amino acids in the CDR3, from cysteine to phenylalanine inclusive. CDR3 DNA only is kept here, 48 bases in frame from base 1. V gives up 5 bases and J gives up 4 bases, and the segment between their germline ends measures 18 bases. Comment on this clone: It has no known antigen specificity. Qualities for individual bases were not recorded, and no much larger clone is one base off.

The library came from the immunoSEQ multiplex PCR assay. The table comes from immuneACCESS by way of TCRdb, which keeps in-frame sequences with V and J called. Part of the clones is missing from these tables; in studies checked, under half for an unresolved V gene and the rest for unknown reasons. A total of approximately 59,000 clones appear in this sample, more than 75% of them only once. 1.1% to 1.5% of the sample goes to the ten largest clones. The source material was peripheral blood, sampled in the third trimester of pregnancy. The chain joins TRBV7-9 to TRBJ1-3; TRBD1 is possibly the D segment (5 matching bases). The receptor's source is a female donor in good health, enrolled as a control in a pregnancy study. CDR3 sequence: CASSLRGGKTGNTIYF. The DNA reads as follows: TGTGCCAGCAGCCTACGGGGCGGGAAGACCGGAAACACCATATATTTT.